The text below deals with one TCR beta chain. Its specificity is not known. Before any sequencing was done, the ViraFEST assay used viral peptide pools to expand antigen-specific CD4+ T cells. Researchers isolated CD4+ T cells once approximately eleven days of culture had elapsed. Participants were given two doses of BNT162b2 or mRNA-1273 vaccine. Each vaccine recipient was nucleocapsid antibody negative and had no prior SARS-CoV-2 infection. Half-medium exchanges with IL-2 medium took place on days 3 and 7. Libraries were prepared by immunoSEQ multiplex PCR; TCRdb keeps only in-frame clonotypes and omits some of them. The table shows more than 25,000 clones, with around 75% occurring only once. The data were obtained in a study of vaccination effects on CD4 cells after COVID-19. General study findings and limits: Small numbers of convalescent patients limited the study. It also lacked early post-infection timepoints.

The sample here was CD4+ T cells from PBMCs cultured with SARS-CoV-2 spike peptides, taken after COVID-19 vaccination. This receptor was obtained from a human donor who received a COVID-19 vaccine. Some clones in this sample may be carry-over from other donors' samples.

The CDR3: CAISTGGSTEAFF. Here the CDR3 DNA reads TGTGCCATCAGTACAGGGGGCAGCACTGAAGCTTTCTTT. The gene calls are TRBV10-3 and TRBJ1-1, with 9 bases fitting TRBD1. Trimming at V came to 5 bases and at J to 4 bases, leaving 2 bases not matched to a gene. Looked up from germline, CDR1 is ENHRY and CDR2 is SYGVKD. CDR3 length equals 13 residues.